Below are 19 T cell receptor beta chains sequenced from a single sample in a study of shared clonotypes between healthy human individuals. Clones were read by immunoSEQ multiplex PCR, and TCRdb kept only the in-frame ones, dropping some. The repertoire holds about 2.4 million clones, with approximately 90% as singletons. Sequencing was carried out using naive CD4+ T cells sorted from blood. Subset noted: CD45RA+ positively selected. Receptor source: a man aged 18 to 35 in good health.

This chain joins TRBV5-1 and TRBJ1-4; D uncertain. The V end lost 1 base, the J end lost 4 bases, and 8 bases lay between the germline ends. The CDR3 sequence is 14 residues long. CDR1 SGHRS and CDR2 YFSETQ come from the germline V gene. The CDR3 protein is CASSLLSVNEKLFF. CDR3 DNA: TGCGCCAGCAGCTTGTTAAGTGTTAATGAAAAACTGTTTTTT.

V gene TRBV29-1 combines with J gene TRBJ2-5; 8 bases agree with TRBD1. V lost 5 bases to trimming and J lost 4 bases; unmatched junction nucleotides: 3. Germline loops: CDR1 SQVTM, CDR2 ANQGSEA. This CDR3 has 12 amino acids. In DNA form, the CDR3 reads TGCAGCGTTTTAGGACAGGGAGAGACCCAGTACTTC. Its protein product is CSVLGQGETQYF.

This chain links TRBV10-3 with TRBJ2-5; 8 nucleotides line up with TRBD2. Losses at the gene ends were 10 bases for V and 4 bases for J; bases not matched to a gene: 5. CDR3 size: 12 residues. Germline V gene sequence: CDR1 ENHRY, CDR2 SYGVKD. The CDR3 DNA is TGTGCCACGGGGGGGGGCGGAGAGACCCAGTACTTC. It translates to CATGGGGETQYF.

This clone was seen more than once but under ten times. Other DNA sequences within the sample encode an identical CDR3. The chain combines TRBV2 with TRBJ2-3; a possible D gene is TRBD2 (5 bases). This CDR3 has 12 residues. Germline lookup yields CDR1 SNHLY and CDR2 FYNNEI. The V end lost 3 bases, the J end lost 4 bases, and 5 bases lay between the germline ends. CDR3 coding DNA: TGTGCCAGCAGTGAGGAGGCAGATACGCAGTATTTT. This gives the protein CASSEEADTQYF. The full variable domain, its missing parts supplied by reference TRBV2 and TRBJ2-3, is EPEVTQTPSHQVTQMGQEVILRCVPISNHLYFYWYRQILGQKVEFLVSFYNNEISEKSEIFDDQFSVERPDGSNFTLKIRSTKLEDSAMYFCASSEEADTQYFGPGTRLTVL.

The CDR3 reads CASSRTAPRGGRTDTQYF. The CDR3 DNA sequence: TGTGCCAGCAGCCGAACAGCCCCACGGGGGGGACGCACAGATACGCAGTATTTT. This sequence joins TRBV7-9 and TRBJ2-3; 8 bases align to TRBD2. Trimming at V came to 5 bases and at J to 1 base, leaving 14 bases not matched to a gene. The CDR3 is 18 residues long. CDR1 and CDR2 from the germline V gene are SEHNR and FQNEAQ (reference sequence).

The rearrangement uses TRBV6-1 and TRBJ2-3; the D gene is possibly TRBD1 (5 bases). CDR1 and CDR2 (germline): MNHNS, SASEGT. Trimming pared 6 bases from V and 5 bases from J, leaving 12 bases between. This CDR3 has 13 residues. CDR3 residues: CASRPDRGDTQYF. The CDR3 DNA sequence: TGTGCCAGCAGACCCGACAGAGGAGATACGCAGTATTTT.

The CDR3 region is CASSFSASGKNIQYF. For the CDR3, the DNA is TGTGCCAGCAGCTTCTCGGCTAGCGGAAAAAACATTCAGTACTTC. The chain combines TRBV7-2 with TRBJ2-4; 7 bases line up with TRBD2. The CDR3 contains 15 residues. J lost 4 bases, V lost 3 bases, and 6 bases had no gene match. In germline, CDR1 is SGHTA, CDR2 FQGNSA. Filled out from reference TRBV7-2 and TRBJ2-4, the complete variable domain reads GAGVSQSPSNKVTEKGKDVELRCDPISGHTALYWYRQSLGQGLEFLIYFQGNSAPDKSGLPSDRFSAERTGGSVSTLTIQRTQQEDSAVYLCASSFSASGKNIQYFGAGTRLSVL.

The chain recombines TRBV10-3 with TRBJ2-5, with D possibly TRBD2 on 6 matching bases. V lost 2 bases and J lost 2, with 6 bases in between. This CDR3 has 13 amino acids. From germline, CDR1 is ENHRY and CDR2 SYGVKD. CDR3 residues: CAISEAGQETQYF. CDR3 nucleotide sequence: TGTGCCATCAGTGAGGCGGGGCAAGAGACCCAGTACTTC.

J is TRBJ2-2 and V is TRBV6-1, with D unclear. The ends were cut back, 8 bases at V and 2 bases at J, with 6 bases in the middle. CDR3 size: 12 residues. The V gene's germline CDR1 is MNHNS and CDR2 SASEGT. The CDR3 protein is CASGPNTGELFF. CDR3 coding DNA: TGTGCCAGCGGCCCAAACACCGGGGAGCTGTTTTTT.

The CDR3 bases are TGTGCCAGCAGCCGTTCCGAGGGGAACGGAGAAGCTTTCTTT. Residues: CASSRSEGNGEAFF. V is TRBV7-9 and J is TRBJ1-1; possibly TRBD1 for D (5 bases). The CDR3 is 14 residues long. With 5 bases removed from V and 8 bases from J, the gap between germline ends came to 18 bases. Germline values: CDR1 SEHNR, CDR2 FQNEAQ (reference sequence).

CDR3: CASSGGAGEAFF. The CDR3 DNA sequence: TGTGCCAGCAGTGGGGGAGCCGGTGAAGCTTTCTTT. This chain connects TRBV2 to TRBJ1-1; D gene ambiguous. Trimming took off 4 bases at V and 7 bases at J, with 10 bases between the two ends. CDR3 length equals 12 residues. CDR1 is SNHLY, CDR2 FYNNEI, per germline.

The gene calls are TRBV10-1 and TRBJ2-1; TRBD1 might be the D (5 bases). The CDR3 spans 14 residues. Germline V CDR1 and CDR2: WNHNN, SYGVQD (reference sequence). Trimming removed 7 bases from V and 8 bases from J, with 18 bases in between. The CDR3 here is CASTTDTGRDEQFF. The CDR3 nucleotides read TGCGCCAGCACTACGGACACCGGCAGGGATGAGCAGTTCTTC.

Notes on this clone: Within the sample, other DNA sequences also encode this same CDR3. This sequence joins TRBV30 and TRBJ1-6; 8 bases fit TRBD1. Germline V gene sequence: CDR1 GTSNPN, CDR2 SVGIG (reference sequence). The trim removed 1 base at V and 7 bases at J, leaving 0 bases unmatched. The CDR3 length is 13 residues. The CDR3 protein is CAWSGTGNSPLHF. CDR3 DNA sequence: TGTGCCTGGAGTGGGACAGGGAATTCACCCCTCCACTTT.

CDR3 sequence (DNA): TGTGCCAGCGGCGGCAGGGAAAATAATTCACCCCTCCACTTT. Its translation is CASGGRENNSPLHF. The chain carries TRBV13 and TRBJ1-6; D is possibly TRBD1 (5 bases). Trimming stripped 8 bases from V and 5 bases from J, with 13 bases between. CDR1 is PRHDT and CDR2 is FYEKMQ in the germline V gene (reference sequence). This CDR3 region has 14 residues.

V and J are TRBV11-2 and TRBJ1-1; 7 bases match TRBD1. Germline CDR1 is SGHAT and CDR2 is FQNNGV. V trimming: 3 bases; J trimming: 3 bases; junction bases outside the gene matches: 7. CDR3 length: 15 amino acids. CDR3 in DNA: TGTGCCAGCAGCTTGCGGCCCAGGGGGGACACTGAAGCTTTCTTT. This codes for CASSLRPRGDTEAFF.

The CDR3 here is CASSLGRDAAYGYTF. DNA for the CDR3: TGTGCCAGCAGCTTAGGACGGGATGCGGCCTATGGCTACACCTTC. The rearrangement joins TRBV7-9 to TRBJ1-2, with D hard to call. The CDR3 spans 15 residues. Trimming removed 1 base at V and 4 bases at J, with 13 bases between. Germline-derived CDR1 and CDR2 are SEHNR and FQNEAQ (reference sequence).

This clone was seen a handful of times. V is TRBV9 and J is TRBJ1-6, with 10 bases that match TRBD1. This CDR3 spans 15 amino acids. V was clipped by 4 bases and J by 9 bases; unmatched bases: 7. Germline loops: CDR1 SGDLS, CDR2 YYNGEE. The CDR3 coding sequence is TGTGCCAGCAGCCCACGGACAGGGGGGGGTTCACCCCTCCACTTT. Translation: CASSPRTGGGSPLHF.

This clone was counted a single time. This chain joins TRBV4-1 and TRBJ2-6; 7 nucleotides line up with TRBD2. This CDR3 comprises 16 residues. The germline V gene has CDR1 MGHRA and CDR2 YSYEKL. The V gene end was trimmed by 4 bases and the J gene end by 2 bases; junction bases not matched to a gene: 5. The CDR3 is CASSPLAAPGANVLTF. The CDR3, as DNA: TGCGCCAGCAGCCCCCTAGCGGCCCCTGGGGCCAACGTCCTGACTTTC.

The gene calls are TRBV20-1 and TRBJ2-7, with 8 bases lining up with TRBD1. This CDR3 is built from 11 residues. The V segment lost 5 bases and the J segment 6 bases; nucleotides outside the gene matches: 3. CDR1 and CDR2 (germline): DFQATT, SNEGSKA (reference sequence). CDR3 DNA sequence: TGCAGTGCTCCGACAGGGGTCGAGCAGTACTTC. Encoded protein: CSAPTGVEQYF.